This T cell receptor (beta chain) was profiled in a study of cytomegalovirus exposure and HLA in healthy donors. Primers: 60 Vbeta forward and 13 Jbeta reverse. Here immunoSEQ multiplex PCR was the method, and the copy in TCRdb shows in-frame clones only, minus some. This table has about 95,000 clones, approximately 81% appearing once. Germline V CDR1 and CDR2: LNHDA, SQIVND (reference sequence). This CDR3 comprises 13 residues. Trimming left V 11 bases short and J 0 bases short, with 13 bases between. This clone was seen a few times. The antigen is not known. Study outcomes and limitations: In a later analysis, most CMV-associated TCR beta chains appeared HLA-restricted.

This chain joins TRBV19 and TRBJ1-1; D possibly corresponds to TRBD1 (5 bases). The TCR sequence derives from a woman in her 40s in good health and CMV-seropositive. The sequencing input was PBMCs. CDR3 nucleotide sequence: TGTGCCTCTCAAGGGGCGGTGAACACTGAAGCTTTCTTT. Its protein product is CASQGAVNTEAFF.